A single sample gave rise to the 32 T cell receptor beta chains below, sequenced in a study of cytomegalovirus exposure and HLA in healthy donors. The PCR had 60 Vbeta and 13 Jbeta primers. The data were produced by immunoSEQ multiplex PCR, yet TCRdb's version contains in-frame clones alone and is incomplete. The sample shows more than 100,000 clones, 74% of them seen only once. Sequencing input: PBMCs. The receptors come from a woman between 50 and 59 years old in good health and CMV-seropositive.

This clone is a singleton in its sample. The V gene is TRBV11-2, the J gene TRBJ1-4; 7 bases map to TRBD1. J was trimmed by 8 bases and V by 1 base; bases with no gene match: 4. Germline V gene data show CDR1 as SGHAT and CDR2 as FQNNGV. The CDR3 spans 14 residues. Here the CDR3 reads CASSLGQGREKLFF. The CDR3 nucleotides are TGTGCCAGCAGCTTAGGACAGGGTAGGGAAAAACTGTTTTTT.

This clone was seen a handful of times. The chain links TRBV18 to TRBJ1-6, with unresolved D. CDR3 size: 13 residues. Germline V lookup: CDR1 KGHSH, CDR2 LQKENI. The V end lost 6 bases, the J end lost 5 bases, and 8 bases lay between the germline ends. The CDR3 loop reads CASSREHNSPLHF. The CDR3 coding sequence is TGTGCCAGCTCGAGGGAGCATAATTCACCCCTCCACTTT.

The count of this clone is one. The chain combines TRBV4-2 with TRBJ2-7; 7 nucleotides match TRBD2. CDR1 is LGHNA and CDR2 is YNFKEQ in the germline V gene. The CDR3 covers 16 residues. The V segment lost 0 bases and the J segment 2 bases; nucleotides outside the gene matches: 7. In DNA, the CDR3 is TGTGCCAGCAGCCAAGAAACGGCGGGGGTCACCTACGAGCAGTACTTC. Protein: CASSQETAGVTYEQYF.

This sequence joins TRBV29-1 and TRBJ1-1, with 8 bases identical to TRBD1. CDR3 length: 13 residues. J gave up 11 bases and V 7 bases, and 15 bases lay outside the gene matches. In germline, CDR1 is SQVTM, CDR2 ANQGSEA. For the CDR3, the DNA is TGCAGCGCCCTCGGGACAGGTGACCGGAAGGCTTTCTTT. As protein: CSALGTGDRKAFF. Looking up the rest from reference TRBV29-1 and TRBJ1-1 gives the full variable domain: SAVISQKPSRDICQRGTSLTIQCQVDSQVTMMFWYRQQPGQSLTLIATANQGSEATYESGFVIDKFPISRPNLTFSTLTVSNMSPEDSSIYLCSALGTGDRKAFFGQGTRLTVV.

The chain combines TRBV19 with TRBJ1-5, with D perhaps matching TRBD1 (6 bases). Germline-derived CDR1 and CDR2 are LNHDA and SQIVND (reference sequence). CDR3 length: 14 residues. Trimming took off 5 bases at V and 4 bases at J, with 12 bases between the two ends. The CDR3 nucleotides are TGTGCCAGTAGTTACAGGGAAACGAATCAGCCCCAGCATTTT. Translated: CASSYRETNQPQHF.

CDR3 bases: TGTGCCAGCAGCCCCGGACTAGCCCCCTCGGGTGAGCAGTTCTTC. It yields the protein CASSPGLAPSGEQFF. The chain carries TRBV4-2 and TRBJ2-1; TRBD2 aligns across 8 bases. The CDR3 runs 15 residues. After removal of 4 bases from V and 9 bases from J, the junction contained 11 bases not matched to a gene. Germline V gives CDR1 LGHNA, CDR2 YNFKEQ.

The V and J genes are TRBV2 and TRBJ2-3; TRBD2 matches at 11 bases. The V gene end was trimmed by 7 bases and the J gene end by 0 bases; junction bases not matched to a gene: 3. This CDR3 has 15 residues. Germline V gene data show CDR1 as SNHLY and CDR2 as FYNNEI. The CDR3: CASKPSGGSTDTQYF. The CDR3 bases are TGTGCCAGCAAACCTAGCGGGGGGAGCACAGATACGCAGTATTTT.

The chain joins TRBV6-1 to TRBJ1-2; D is uncertain. Trimming took 0 bases from V and 4 from J, leaving 12 bases between them. Germline-derived CDR1 and CDR2 are MNHNS and SASEGT. The CDR3 runs to 15 residues. The CDR3 DNA is TGTGCCAGCAGTGAAGCGTTAACAGATATCTATGGCTACACCTTC. Amino acids: CASSEALTDIYGYTF.

Comment on this clone: One end of the junction varies from germline; a read error may be responsible. V gene TRBV30 combines with J gene TRBJ1-6; D is uncertain. Germline CDR1 and CDR2: GTSNPN and SVGIG (reference sequence). The CDR3 has 9 residues. CDR3 in DNA: TGTGCCTGTGATTCACTCCTCCACTTT. Protein sequence: CACDSLLHF.

The chain carries TRBV5-1 and TRBJ2-5; 8 bases are shared with TRBD1. V lost 4 bases and J lost 3; bases outside the gene matches: 11. Germline values: CDR1 SGHRS, CDR2 YFSETQ. The CDR3 is made up of 16 amino acids. This CDR3 reads CASSSGASTGEETQYF. CDR3 in DNA: TGCGCCAGCAGCAGTGGAGCGTCGACAGGGGAAGAGACCCAGTACTTC.

In its sample, this clone was seen a few times. This chain connects TRBV7-8 to TRBJ1-6, with no clear D. In germline, CDR1 is SGHVS, CDR2 FQNEAQ. Trimming shortened V by 0 bases and J by 1 base, and 13 bases separated the two germline ends. This CDR3 has 18 amino acids. CDR3 protein: CASSLASFFVSYNSPLHF. The CDR3, as DNA: TGTGCCAGCAGCTTAGCGTCGTTCTTTGTTTCCTATAATTCACCCCTCCACTTT.

The chain employs TRBV7-9 and TRBJ1-4; 9 nucleotides align to TRBD1. J was trimmed by 3 bases and V by 4 bases; bases with no gene match: 3. Germline loops: CDR1 SEHNR, CDR2 FQNEAQ (reference sequence). CDR3 length: 15 residues. The CDR3 DNA reads TGTGCCAGCAGCTACGGGACAGGGTCTAATGAAAAACTGTTTTTT. Protein: CASSYGTGSNEKLFF.

This clone showed up just a few times. The chain links TRBV7-6 to TRBJ2-2, with 8 bases matching TRBD2. The germline CDR1 and CDR2 sequences are SGHVS and FNYEAQ. V shed 2 bases, J shed 3 bases, and the junction held 5 bases outside the gene matches. CDR3 length: 16 residues. DNA for the CDR3: TGTGCCAGCAGCTTATTCGGGACTAGGGACACCGGGGAGCTGTTTTTT. This sequence encodes CASSLFGTRDTGELFF.

The sample holds a few counts of this clone. The chain couples TRBV30 to TRBJ1-6; possible D gene TRBD1, 5 bases. Trimming stripped 0 bases from V and 3 bases from J, with 6 bases between. The germline CDR1 and CDR2 sequences are GTSNPN and SVGIG (reference sequence). CDR3 length equals 14 residues. The CDR3 reads CAWSVGGYNSPLHF. DNA for the CDR3: TGTGCCTGGAGTGTGGGGGGCTATAATTCACCCCTCCACTTT.

This clone was recorded a few times. This sequence joins TRBV29-1 and TRBJ1-4, with 7 bases matching TRBD1. Trimming took 6 bases from V and 8 from J; bases not matched to a gene: 9. Per the germline V gene, CDR1 is SQVTM and CDR2 is ANQGSEA. The CDR3 runs 13 residues. Here the CDR3 DNA reads TGCAGCGTCGGCGAGGGGGCTACCGAAAAACTGTTTTTT. Amino acid sequence: CSVGEGATEKLFF.

This rearrangement joins TRBV6-1 to TRBJ1-4, with D uncertain. Germline loops: CDR1 MNHNS, CDR2 SASEGT. This CDR3 is 13 amino acids long. The V and J ends lost 11 bases and 4 bases respectively, with 14 bases between them. The CDR3 nucleotides are TGTGCCTCACGGGAAGTTGGTAATGAAAAACTGTTTTTT. The encoded protein is CASREVGNEKLFF.

The chain joins TRBV11-2 to TRBJ1-1; D perhaps matches TRBD1 (6 bases). The CDR3 extends over 14 amino acids. Trimming pared 1 base from V and 5 bases from J, leaving 11 bases between. Germline V gene lookup returns CDR1 SGHAT and CDR2 FQNNGV. CDR3 loop: CASSLADRQTEAFF. In DNA form, the CDR3 reads TGTGCCAGCAGCTTAGCGGACAGACAAACTGAAGCTTTCTTT.

The chain couples TRBV5-1 to TRBJ1-1; 8 positions match TRBD1. V trimming: 4 bases; J trimming: 4 bases; junction bases outside the gene matches: 6. This CDR3 has 14 residues. The germline V gene encodes CDR1 SGHRS and CDR2 YFSETQ. The CDR3 nucleotides read TGCGCCAGCAGCGCTGGACAGGGAGGCACTGAAGCTTTCTTT. As protein: CASSAGQGGTEAFF.

A single count supports this clone. This chain connects TRBV18 to TRBJ2-7, with TRBD2 as a possible D gene (6 bases). This CDR3 has 12 residues. V was shortened by 3 bases and J by 7 bases, with 10 bases between the two germline ends. Germline V CDR1 and CDR2: KGHSH, LQKENI. CDR3 sequence: CASSPRGGEQYF. The CDR3 nucleotides read TGTGCCAGCTCACCGAGGGGAGGTGAGCAGTACTTC.

The chain combines TRBV7-8 with TRBJ2-5; TRBD1 agrees at 9 bases. Near its end, the DNA agrees better with TRBJ2-7, so the J call may be wrong. Germline-derived CDR1 and CDR2 are SGHVS and FQNEAQ. The CDR3 contains 13 residues. The DNA of the CDR3 is TGTGCCAGCAGCAGGACAGGGGTCTACGAGCAGTACTTC. It translates to CASSRTGVYEQYF.

The rearrangement links TRBV15 to TRBJ1-6; possibly TRBD1 for D (5 bases). This CDR3 has 16 amino acids. Germline V gives CDR1 LNHNV, CDR2 YYDKDF (reference sequence). Deletions cut 0 bases from V and 9 bases from J, with 15 bases between. The CDR3 DNA reads as TGTGCCACCAGCAGAGATGTCGGGGGAGGGAGTTCACCCCTCCACTTT. It specifies CATSRDVGGGSSPLHF.

This clone has only a few counts. The CDR3 is CASSLSGQGYGYTF. The CDR3 bases are TGTGCCAGCAGTTTATCGGGACAGGGTTATGGCTACACCTTC. The chain employs TRBV27 and TRBJ1-2; TRBD1 aligns across 9 bases. The CDR3 spans 14 residues. Germline assignment: CDR1 MNHEY and CDR2 SMNVEV (reference sequence). Trimming removed 0 bases from V and 5 bases from J; junction bases left unmatched: 1.

The chain has TRBV7-2 and TRBJ2-4; TRBD1 matches at 12 bases. From germline, CDR1 is SGHTA and CDR2 FQGNSA. This CDR3 is 18 amino acids long. V was pared by 6 bases and J by 2 bases, with 11 bases of the junction left unmatched. Here the CDR3 reads CASSSGTGGAGSKNIQYF. CDR3 in DNA: TGTGCCAGCAGTTCCGGGACAGGGGGCGCCGGGTCCAAAAACATTCAGTACTTC.

This rearrangement joins TRBV5-1 to TRBJ2-5, with 7 bases lining up with TRBD1. V lost 7 bases to trimming and J lost 0 bases; unmatched junction nucleotides: 6. The CDR3 spans 14 residues. Germline V gene lookup returns CDR1 SGHRS and CDR2 YFSETQ. CDR3 nucleotide sequence: TGCGCCAGCTACGAGGGGGCCAACCAAGAGACCCAGTACTTC. Its protein product is CASYEGANQETQYF.

This chain uses TRBV6-5 with TRBJ2-2; 10 bases fit TRBD1. Trimming took 2 bases from V and 6 from J; bases not matched to a gene: 0. The CDR3 loop spans 14 amino acids. The germline V gene encodes CDR1 MNHEY and CDR2 SVGAGI. CDR3 nucleotides: TGTGCCAGCAGTTACGGGACAGGGGCCGGGGAGCTGTTTTTT. It is translated as CASSYGTGAGELFF.

V is TRBV7-9 and J is TRBJ1-1; the match to TRBD1 covers 7 bases. Trimming took 5 bases from V and 5 from J; bases not matched to a gene: 5. CDR1 and CDR2 (germline): SEHNR, FQNEAQ (reference sequence). This CDR3 is built from 13 residues. CDR3 bases: TGTGCCAGCAGCCGGACAGGAGGTACTGAAGCTTTCTTT. It translates to CASSRTGGTEAFF.

The CDR3 spells CATSAGGLPTDTQYF. The CDR3, as DNA: TGTGCCACCTCAGCGGGAGGTCTGCCCACAGATACGCAGTATTTT. The genes are TRBV6-1 and TRBJ2-3, with 9 bases matching TRBD2. This CDR3 comprises 15 residues. The junction had 10 bases not matched to a gene; V was cut back by 10 bases and J by 2 bases. Germline V lookup: CDR1 MNHNS, CDR2 SASEGT.

This chain joins TRBV6-1 and TRBJ2-5, with 12 positions matching TRBD2. Judging by the DNA end, TRBJ2-7 fits better; the J call may be wrong. The CDR3 spans 15 residues. Germline CDR1 MNHNS, CDR2 SASEGT. The CDR3 nucleotides are TGTGCCAGCAGTGAAGGGACTAGCGGGGCCTACGAGCAGTACTTC. Translation: CASSEGTSGAYEQYF.

This clone was counted ten times or more. The chain combines TRBV6-1 with TRBJ1-5; no reliable D call. The CDR3 contains 13 residues. CDR1 and CDR2 from the germline V gene are MNHNS and SASEGT. V shed 3 bases and J shed 2 bases, with 5 bases lying between them. Here the CDR3 DNA reads TGTGCCAGCAGTGAGGGAGGCAATCAGCCCCAGCATTTT. Encoded protein: CASSEGGNQPQHF.

The chain couples TRBV15 to TRBJ2-3, with D possibly matching TRBD2 (6 bases). Trimming pared 0 bases from V and 4 bases from J, leaving 20 bases between. The CDR3 covers 18 residues. Germline assignment: CDR1 LNHNV and CDR2 YYDKDF (reference sequence). CDR3 sequence reads: CATSRDGRGTSGADTQYF. CDR3 in DNA: TGTGCCACCAGCAGAGATGGACGTGGGACCTCGGGGGCAGATACGCAGTATTTT.

This clone showed up just a few times. The chain combines TRBV30 with TRBJ1-2; no definite D call. CDR1 and CDR2 from the germline V gene are GTSNPN and SVGIG (reference sequence). This CDR3 is built from 12 residues. Between the trimmed V and J ends, which lost 4 bases and 8 bases, there was a span of 14 bases. This CDR3 is CAWKKLRCGYTF. CDR3 nucleotide sequence: TGTGCCTGGAAGAAACTCCGGTGCGGCTACACCTTC.

The V and J genes are TRBV6-6 and TRBJ1-2; D not certain. Trimming cost V 6 bases and J 3 bases, with 11 bases left between them. Looked up from germline, CDR1 is MNHNY and CDR2 is SVGAGI (reference sequence). This CDR3 contains 13 residues. The CDR3 sequence is CASSAGLDYGYTF. The CDR3 nucleotides read TGTGCCAGCAGCGCGGGGTTGGACTATGGCTACACCTTC.